This is a list of T cell receptor beta chains from one sample in a study of blood T cell repertoires in COVID-19. Assay used: immunoSEQ multiplex PCR; TCRdb lists only in-frame clones, some missing. There are approximately 180,000 clones in the sample; over 75% occur only once, and around 1.3% lies in the top ten. The specimen was PBMCs or T cells enriched from blood (not recorded which). The source is a human donor with acute COVID-19. The donor label of this sample is uncertain. CDR3s include the opening cysteine and the closing phenylalanine or tryptophan. D genes are given only for firm matches. Only part of the rows carry a size: once, few, many, or a class if the clone is expanded.

J: TRBJ2-5
D: -
V: TRBV3-1/TRBV3-2
size: -
DNA: TGTGCCAGCAGCCCTACCTCCTTCGAAGCAGAGACCCAGTACTTC
CDR3: CASSPTSFEAETQYF

J: TRBJ1-2
D: -
V: TRBV6-4
size: -
DNA: TGTGCCAGCAGGGCCCCCCGGAGGGACTTTATATATGGCTACACCTTC
CDR3: CASRAPRRDFIYGYTF

J: TRBJ2-1
D: -
V: TRBV5-6
size: -
DNA: TGTGCCAGCAGTCAGCAGGTCAATGAGCAGTTCTTC
CDR3: CASSQQVNEQFF

J: TRBJ2-7
D: -
V: TRBV19
size: -
DNA: TGTGCCAGTAGTCCGGGATTACTCTACGAGCAGTACTTC
CDR3: CASSPGLLYEQYF

J: TRBJ2-5
D: -
V: TRBV7-9
size: -
DNA: TGTGCCAGCAGCCCAATTAGGCGGACTCGGGGGGCTAGCCAAGAGACCCAGTACTTC
CDR3: CASSPIRRTRGASQETQYF

J: TRBJ1-2
D: -
V: TRBV6-5
size: -
DNA: TGTGCCAGCAGTTACGCGCGGTACGGCTCTGGCTACACCTTC
CDR3: CASSYARYGSGYTF

J: TRBJ2-2
D: -
V: TRBV5-4
size: -
DNA: TGTGCCAGCAGCTTGGGGGGGGCGAACACCGGGGAGCTGTTTTTT
CDR3: CASSLGGANTGELFF

J: TRBJ2-7
D: TRBD1
V: TRBV2
size: -
DNA: TGTGCCAGCGGCCGGGACAGGGCCTTATACGAGCAGTACTTC
CDR3: CASGRDRALYEQYF

J: TRBJ2-1
D: -
V: TRBV11-1
size: -
DNA: TGTGCCAGCAGCCGACGGGAGAGTGGGAACAATGAGCAGTTCTTC
CDR3: CASSRRESGNNEQFF

J: TRBJ2-1
D: -
V: TRBV10-1
size: few
DNA: TGCGCCAGCAGTGACTGGCTAGCCAACGAGAATGAGCAGTTCTTC
CDR3: CASSDWLANENEQFF

J: TRBJ2-3
D: TRBD2
V: TRBV9
size: once
DNA: TGTGCCAGCAGCTTCCCCGGGGGGGGACACACAGATACGCAGTATTTT
CDR3: CASSFPGGGHTDTQYF

J: TRBJ2-3
D: -
V: TRBV2
size: -
DNA: TGTGCCAGCAACACGGGCGGGGCAAGCACAGATACGCAGTATTTT
CDR3: CASNTGGASTDTQYF

J: TRBJ1-1
D: -
V: TRBV7-9
size: -
DNA: TGTGCCAGCAGCTTTAATTCGGGGAGGACTGAAGCTTTCTTT
CDR3: CASSFNSGRTEAFF

J: TRBJ2-2
D: -
V: TRBV24-1
size: -
DNA: TGTGCCACCAGTGACTCAGCGAACACCGGGGAGCTGTTTTTT
CDR3: CATSDSANTGELFF

J: TRBJ1-1
D: TRBD1
V: TRBV4-2
size: -
DNA: TGTGCCAGCAGCCAAAACCGGGACAGGGGGTACCGTGACACTGAAGCTTTCTTT
CDR3: CASSQNRDRGYRDTEAFF

J: TRBJ2-7
D: TRBD2
V: TRBV30
size: -
DNA: TGTGCCTGGTCCGCCGGGGGGGAGGTGGACGAGCAGTACTTC
CDR3: CAWSAGGEVDEQYF

J: TRBJ2-2
D: TRBD2
V: TRBV5-1
size: -
DNA: TGCGCCAGCCGAACTAGCGGGGGGGCGAACGGGGAGCTGTTTTTT
CDR3: CASRTSGGANGELFF

J: TRBJ1-1
D: -
V: TRBV5-8
size: -
DNA: TGTGCCAGCAGTTTTCAGGCCCAGGCTAGCAGAGCTTTCTTT
CDR3: CASSFQAQASRAFF

J: TRBJ2-1
D: TRBD2
V: TRBV5-1
size: -
DNA: TGCGCCAGCAGCTCCGGGGGACTAGCGGGGGGGCCCTCCTACAATGAGCAGTTCTTC
CDR3: CASSSGGLAGGPSYNEQFF

J: TRBJ2-7
D: -
V: TRBV5-1
size: -
DNA: TGCGCCAGCAGCCCACACCGGGACACTAAATGGGAGCAGTACTTC
CDR3: CASSPHRDTKWEQYF

J: TRBJ2-3
D: -
V: TRBV9
size: -
DNA: TGTGCCAGCAGCAGACAAGAGGGCTTTGGTAGAGATACGCAGTATTTT
CDR3: CASSRQEGFGRDTQYF

J: TRBJ2-7
D: -
V: TRBV30
size: -
DNA: TGTGCCTGGAGTGTTTTCAAACAGGGTGCCTACGAGCAGTACTTC
CDR3: CAWSVFKQGAYEQYF

J: TRBJ1-4
D: -
V: TRBV27
size: -
DNA: TGTGCCAGCAGTTTCGGTCTGACAGCTATAAATGAAAAACTGTTTTTT
CDR3: CASSFGLTAINEKLFF

J: TRBJ2-4
D: -
V: TRBV29-1
size: once
DNA: TGCAGCGTCGCGGCCGGGGCCAAAAACATTCAGTACTTC
CDR3: CSVAAGAKNIQYF

J: TRBJ1-1
D: -
V: TRBV18
size: once
DNA: TGTGCCAGCTCACCACGCAGGGGTAGGAACACTGAAGCTTTCTTT
CDR3: CASSPRRGRNTEAFF

J: TRBJ2-7
D: -
V: TRBV28
size: -
DNA: TGTGCCAGCAGCCCCGTCCAGGGGTATAAGCACGAGCAGTACTTC
CDR3: CASSPVQGYKHEQYF

J: TRBJ2-3
D: -
V: TRBV20-1
size: -
DNA: TGCAGCCCTTATGGGACAAATACGCAGTATTTT
CDR3: CSPYGTNTQYF

J: TRBJ1-2
D: -
V: TRBV19
size: -
DNA: TGTGCCAGTAGTAACAACTTCGGGGGATCGGATGGCTACACCTTC
CDR3: CASSNNFGGSDGYTF

J: TRBJ2-1
D: TRBD2
V: TRBV7-9
size: -
DNA: TGTGCCAGCAGCTTAGCCGGGACTAGCGGATACAATGAGCAGTTCTTC
CDR3: CASSLAGTSGYNEQFF

J: TRBJ1-1
D: TRBD1
V: TRBV14
size: -
DNA: TGTGCCAGCAGCCCACGGGGGACAGCCGAAGCTTTCTTT
CDR3: CASSPRGTAEAFF

J: TRBJ2-7
D: TRBD2
V: TRBV20-1
size: -
DNA: TGCAGTGCTAGTTCAAGCGGGGGTGCACACGAGCAGTACTTC
CDR3: CSASSSGGAHEQYF

J: TRBJ1-1
D: TRBD1
V: TRBV5-4
size: once
DNA: TGTGCCAGCAGCCTGACAGGGGTTGGAAGCACTGAAGCTTTCTTT
CDR3: CASSLTGVGSTEAFF

J: TRBJ2-3
D: -
V: TRBV2
size: -
DNA: TGTGCCAGCAGGCTTAGAAGCGGGTCCACAGATACGCAGTATTTT
CDR3: CASRLRSGSTDTQYF

J: TRBJ1-1
D: -
V: TRBV6-5
size: -
DNA: TGTGCCAGCAGTTACTCTGGGGCAGCCACTGAAGCTTTCTTT
CDR3: CASSYSGAATEAFF

J: TRBJ2-7
D: TRBD1
V: TRBV3-1/TRBV3-2
size: -
DNA: TGTGCCAGCAGCCACGGGTCCCGACGGACAGGGGGCTCCTACGAGCAGTACTTC
CDR3: CASSHGSRRTGGSYEQYF

J: TRBJ1-2
D: TRBD1
V: TRBV3-1/TRBV3-2
size: -
DNA: TGTGCCAGCAGCCAGACAGGGGCTTCGGACTATGGCTACACCTTC
CDR3: CASSQTGASDYGYTF

J: TRBJ1-2
D: -
V: TRBV27
size: -
DNA: TGTGCCAGCAGTTTATCGGGGGCTGGAGGCTACACCTTC
CDR3: CASSLSGAGGYTF

J: TRBJ1-3
D: -
V: TRBV2
size: -
DNA: TGTGCCAGCAGCCTAGGTACAGGAAACACCATATATTTT
CDR3: CASSLGTGNTIYF

J: TRBJ1-2
D: TRBD1
V: TRBV9
size: -
DNA: TGTGCCAGCAGCGTAGTAGGACAGGGGAACTATGGCTACACCTTC
CDR3: CASSVVGQGNYGYTF

J: TRBJ1-2
D: -
V: TRBV19
size: -
DNA: TGTGCCAGTAGTATACAGGGGCTCGTGTACGGCTACACCTTC
CDR3: CASSIQGLVYGYTF

J: TRBJ2-1
D: TRBD2
V: TRBV6-2/TRBV6-3
size: -
DNA: TGTGCCAGCAGTTACTCGAGCGGGGGCAATGAGCAGTTCTTC
CDR3: CASSYSSGGNEQFF

J: TRBJ1-3
D: -
V: TRBV2
size: -
DNA: TGTGCCAGCAGTGAAGCGAGGGTAACTGGAAACACCATATATTTT
CDR3: CASSEARVTGNTIYF

J: TRBJ2-2
D: -
V: TRBV5-1
size: -
DNA: TGCGCCAGCGGGACTTGGATCGGGGAGCTGTTTTTT
CDR3: CASGTWIGELFF

J: TRBJ1-1
D: -
V: TRBV7-2
size: -
DNA: TGTGCCAGCAGCTTAAGCGGGGGGGCCACTGAAGCTTTCTTT
CDR3: CASSLSGGATEAFF

J: TRBJ1-2
D: TRBD1
V: TRBV4-3
size: -
DNA: TGCGCCAGCAGCCCCCAGGGGGCAGGAGGGGATGGCTACACCTTC
CDR3: CASSPQGAGGDGYTF

J: TRBJ1-6
D: TRBD1
V: TRBV11-2
size: -
DNA: TGTGCCAGCAGCTTAGGGGACAGCGAGGGGAATTCACCCCTCCACTTT
CDR3: CASSLGDSEGNSPLHF

J: TRBJ2-7
D: TRBD2
V: TRBV9
size: -
DNA: TGTGCCAGCAGCGTAGGAAGCGGGGGCCCTCCGGAGCAGTACTTC
CDR3: CASSVGSGGPPEQYF

J: TRBJ2-7
D: -
V: TRBV7-9
size: -
DNA: TGTGCCAGCAGCCCTCCAGTACCCGAGGTCCACGAGCAGTACTTC
CDR3: CASSPPVPEVHEQYF